The source of this TCR beta chain is a study of control samples from healthy donors and cancer patients. The repertoire was sequenced with immunoSEQ multiplex PCR; TCRdb's copy has only in-frame clones and lacks some. Of roughly 120,000 clones listed, around 93% are singletons. This CDR3 has 15 amino acids. The V gene's germline CDR1 is MNHEY and CDR2 SVGAGI. Deletions cut 6 bases from V and 1 base from J, with 12 bases between. This rearrangement joins TRBV6-5 to TRBJ1-4; D not resolved. Sequencing input: PBMCs. The sequence was collected from a man aged 50-59 years with head and neck cancer. The CDR3 region has the DNA TGTGCCAGCAGGCGTGTTTCGGGAACTAATGAAAAACTGTTTTTT. It codes for CASRRVSGTNEKLFF.